Following are 28 T cell receptor beta chains from one sample sequenced in a study of blood T cells in healthy people across ages. A sample-barcoded 5' primer and a J-beta primer mix were used in a second PCR of about 7 to 12 cycles. MiXCR, run by TCRdb on the 5' RACE reads, gives a single entry per CDR3 protein. The profile shows some 290,000 distinct CDR3 sequences, around 27% of them singletons. The sample taken for sequencing was blood. The receptors shown here come from a woman between 70 and 85 years old in good health.

This clonotype has just a few counts. The chain combines TRBV7-9 with TRBJ1-2, with unresolved D. Trimming left V 5 bases short and J 4 bases short, with 17 bases between. The germline CDR1 and CDR2 sequences are SEHNR and FQNEAQ (reference sequence). The CDR3 runs 15 residues. The CDR3 DNA is TGTGCCAGCAGCCGAGCGGCCCCTAAGCCCTATGGCTACACCTTC. Amino acid sequence: CASSRAAPKPYGYTF.

This chain uses TRBV7-2 with TRBJ1-5, with unresolved D. CDR3 length equals 13 residues. The V end lost 2 bases, the J end lost 6 bases, and 8 bases lay between the germline ends. Germline lookup yields CDR1 SGHTA and CDR2 FQGNSA. The CDR3 sequence: CASSLNSGQPQHF. The CDR3 bases are TGTGCCAGCAGCTTAAATTCGGGTCAGCCCCAGCATTTT.

This clonotype appeared a few times. This sequence joins TRBV7-3 and TRBJ1-1, with unresolved D. V was cut by 1 base and J by 1 base, with 7 bases left in between. The CDR3 covers 14 residues. Per germline, CDR1 SGHTA and CDR2 FQGTGA. CDR3 sequence: CASSLNPQNTEAFF. The CDR3 coding sequence is TGTGCCAGCAGCTTAAATCCCCAGAACACTGAAGCTTTCTTT.

A few counts support this clonotype. This CDR3 is CASSLEGRGALFNEQFF. The DNA for the CDR3 is TGTGCCAGCAGTTTAGAAGGGCGGGGGGCCCTCTTCAATGAGCAGTTCTTC. The chain combines TRBV28 with TRBJ2-5; 8 positions agree with TRBD2. Gene TRBJ2-1 matches the end of the DNA better, so the J call may be wrong. CDR3 length: 17 amino acids. Germline lookup yields CDR1 MDHEN and CDR2 SYDVKM.

This sequence joins TRBV2 and TRBJ2-6; D is undetermined. CDR1 and CDR2 (germline): SNHLY, FYNNEI. The germline V and J ends were trimmed by 7 bases and 0 bases, with 4 bases remaining between them. The CDR3 runs to 13 residues. The CDR3 loop reads CASTYSGANVLTF. The CDR3 coding sequence is TGTGCCAGCACCTACTCTGGGGCCAACGTCCTGACTTTC.

The gene calls are TRBV6-2 or TRBV6-3 and TRBJ1-4, with D unresolved. The CDR3 runs to 14 residues. V was cut by 7 bases and J by 0 bases, with 9 bases left in between. Germline V gene sequence: CDR1 MNHEY, CDR2 SVGEGT. The CDR3 reads CASTLRATNEKLFF. The DNA of the CDR3 is TGTGCCAGCACTCTTCGAGCAACTAATGAAAAACTGTTTTTT.

In this sample, this clonotype turned up many times. The rearrangement uses TRBV20-1 and TRBJ2-5; 9 nucleotides agree with TRBD2. J lost 3 bases, V lost 3 bases, and 5 bases had no gene match. This CDR3 contains 14 residues. Per the germline V gene, CDR1 is DFQATT and CDR2 is SNEGSKA (reference sequence). The CDR3 loop is CSASSGSREETQYF. The CDR3 DNA reads TGCAGTGCTAGTAGCGGGAGTAGAGAAGAGACCCAGTACTTC.

The table lists this clonotype with a few counts. V gene TRBV7-6 combines with J gene TRBJ2-7; D is possibly TRBD2 (5 bases). Trimming cost V 2 bases and J 3 bases, with 8 bases left between them. The CDR3 consists of 13 residues. Germline CDR1 reads SGHVS; CDR2 reads FNYEAQ. The CDR3 loop is CASSLQLGYEQYF. The CDR3 DNA is TGTGCCAGCAGCTTACAACTAGGCTACGAGCAGTACTTC.

The chain uses TRBV15 and TRBJ2-3, with TRBD1 as a possible D gene (6 bases). CDR3 length: 14 residues. The V and J ends lost 7 bases and 3 bases respectively, with 14 bases between them. The germline gives CDR1 LNHNV, CDR2 YYDKDF (reference sequence). The CDR3 DNA reads TGTGCCACCAAGGGGTCAGGGGAAACAGATACGCAGTATTTT. Residues: CATKGSGETDTQYF.

The chain employs TRBV20-1 and TRBJ2-4; D is undetermined. The CDR3 has 14 residues. Trimming removed 7 bases from V and 0 bases from J, with 13 bases in between. CDR1 and CDR2 from the germline V gene are DFQATT and SNEGSKA (reference sequence). The CDR3 region has the DNA TGCAGTGTCCCCCCACGACTAGCCAAAAACATTCAGTACTTC. The encoded protein is CSVPPRLAKNIQYF.

V usage is TRBV3-1 and J usage is TRBJ1-1, with 10 bases fitting TRBD1. The CDR3 has 16 amino acids. Losses at the gene ends were 10 bases for V and 1 base for J; bases not matched to a gene: 12. Germline lookup yields CDR1 LGHDT and CDR2 YNNKEL (reference sequence). CDR3: CATRQGANPRNTEAFF. Here the CDR3 DNA reads TGTGCCACGAGACAGGGGGCAAATCCCCGGAACACTGAAGCTTTCTTT. The whole variable domain, filled in from reference TRBV3-1 and TRBJ1-1, reads DTAVSQTPKYLVTQMGNDKSIKCEQNLGHDTMYWYKQDSKKFLKIMFSYNNKELIINETVPNRFSPKSPDKAHLNLHINSLELGDSAVYFCATRQGANPRNTEAFFGQGTRLTVV.

The rearrangement joins TRBV20-1 to TRBJ1-1; tentative D call: TRBD1 (5 bases). V was clipped by 2 bases and J by 0 bases, with 16 bases between them. This CDR3 is 16 amino acids long. CDR1 and CDR2 (germline): DFQATT, SNEGSKA (reference sequence). CDR3 loop: CSARPPGRKMNTEAFF. The DNA for the CDR3 is TGCAGTGCTAGACCGCCGGGACGAAAGATGAACACTGAAGCTTTCTTT.

The genes are TRBV6-2 or TRBV6-3 and TRBJ2-3, with TRBD2 identical over 8 bases. V trimming: 5 bases; J trimming: 2 bases; junction bases outside the gene matches: 6. The CDR3 is 15 amino acids. The V gene's germline CDR1 is MNHEY and CDR2 SVGEGT. Here the CDR3 DNA reads TGTGCCAGCAGTCCTCTAGCGGGTAACACAGATACGCAGTATTTT. It encodes CASSPLAGNTDTQYF.

The table lists this clonotype with a few counts. The chain joins TRBV28 to TRBJ1-1; D uncertain. Germline loops: CDR1 MDHEN, CDR2 SYDVKM. The V and J ends lost 4 bases and 11 bases respectively, with 14 bases between them. This CDR3 contains 12 residues. The CDR3 here is CASSSKAVGAFF. In nucleotides, the CDR3 is TGTGCCAGCAGTTCCAAAGCGGTGGGGGCTTTCTTT.

This clonotype was observed at least ten times. The chain links TRBV29-1 to TRBJ2-5, with D maybe TRBD1 (5 bases). Trimming took off 4 bases at V and 4 bases at J, with 10 bases between the two ends. This CDR3 spans 12 amino acids. CDR1 is SQVTM and CDR2 is ANQGSEA in the germline V gene. As DNA, the CDR3 is TGCAGCGTTGCTCAGGGTGGAGAGACCCAGTACTTC. This codes for CSVAQGGETQYF.

This clonotype has only a few counts. The V call is TRBV6-1, the J call TRBJ2-7; 13 bases line up with TRBD2. V lost 4 bases to trimming and J lost 5 bases; unmatched junction nucleotides: 5. Germline V lookup: CDR1 MNHNS, CDR2 SASEGT. The CDR3 consists of 15 residues. This CDR3 reads CASSGRTSGSNEQYF. As DNA, the CDR3 is TGTGCCAGCAGTGGAAGGACTAGCGGGAGCAACGAGCAGTACTTC.

This clonotype has more than one count but fewer than ten. This chain joins TRBV7-3 and TRBJ1-2, with TRBD1 matching 12 bases. This CDR3 region has 13 residues. The J segment lost 7 bases and the V segment lost 4 bases, leaving 1 base of the junction unmatched. Germline V gene data show CDR1 as SGHTA and CDR2 as FQGTGA. CDR3 amino acids: CASSWDRGLGYTF. The CDR3 nucleotides read TGTGCCAGCAGCTGGGACAGGGGGCTTGGCTACACCTTC.

This clonotype came up a few times. This chain connects TRBV7-8 to TRBJ2-5; D may correspond to TRBD1 or TRBD2 (5 bases each). The germline V and J ends were trimmed by 6 bases and 3 bases, with 11 bases remaining between them. The CDR3 consists of 13 residues. Germline loops: CDR1 SGHVS, CDR2 FQNEAQ. For the CDR3, the DNA is TGTGCCAGCAGTAGGGGACGCAAAGAGACCCAGTACTTC. Its protein is CASSRGRKETQYF.

Remarks on this clonotype: A much bigger clone sits one base away, suggesting this may be a read error. This chain links TRBV6-5 with TRBJ2-3, with D unclear. The CDR3 has 12 residues. Per germline, CDR1 MNHEY and CDR2 SVGAGI. DNA for the CDR3: TGTGCCGGCAGTTCCTCCACAGATACGCAGTATTTT. Translated: CAGSSSTDTQYF.

Notes on this clonotype: Compared with germline, one end of the junction differs, possibly owing to a read error. V gene TRBV6-5 combines with J gene TRBJ2-7; D not certain. The CDR3 consists of 14 residues. Germline V gene lookup returns CDR1 MNHEY and CDR2 SVGAGI. The CDR3: CASSYSGSSYEQCF. CDR3 coding DNA: TGTGCCAGCAGTTACTCAGGCTCCTCCTACGAGCAGTGCTTC.

This clonotype was seen more than once but under ten times. This sequence joins TRBV5-5 and TRBJ1-2; 7 bases are a match to TRBD1. V shed 5 bases, J shed 2 bases, and the junction held 12 bases outside the gene matches. This CDR3 is 16 amino acids long. In germline, CDR1 is SGHKS, CDR2 YYEKEE (reference sequence). CDR3 sequence: CASRSQGGGPNYGYTF. The CDR3 bases are TGTGCCAGCAGATCCCAGGGAGGGGGCCCAAACTATGGCTACACCTTC.

In its sample, this clonotype was seen a few times. The chain is built from TRBV4-2 and TRBJ2-1; 10 bases match TRBD2. The CDR3 has 16 amino acids. V lost 4 bases to trimming and J lost 7 bases; unmatched junction nucleotides: 10. Looked up from germline, CDR1 is LGHNA and CDR2 is YNFKEQ. Here the CDR3 reads CASSPRALAGSNEQFF. The CDR3 DNA is TGTGCCAGCAGCCCCCGAGCACTAGCGGGAAGTAATGAGCAGTTCTTC.

At least ten counts were recorded for this clonotype. The chain carries TRBV3-1 and TRBJ2-5, with D perhaps assigned TRBD1 or TRBD2 (5 bases each). Near its end, the DNA agrees better with TRBJ2-7, so the J call may be wrong. This CDR3 is 12 amino acids long. Germline CDR1 reads LGHDT; CDR2 reads YNNKEL (reference sequence). CDR3 DNA sequence: TGTGCCAGCAGCCCCCGGGGCGGCGAGCAGTACTTC. Protein product: CASSPRGGEQYF.

This clonotype was seen only a few times. The rearrangement links TRBV14 to TRBJ2-1; no clear D. The CDR3 consists of 17 residues. V gave up 3 bases and J gave up 1 base, with 16 bases separating them. Per germline, CDR1 SGHDN and CDR2 FVKESK. The CDR3 sequence is CASSQGWRRRSYNEQFF. The CDR3 nucleotides read TGTGCCAGCAGCCAGGGTTGGCGGCGACGATCCTACAATGAGCAGTTCTTC. Full variable domain (rest looked up from reference TRBV14 and TRBJ2-1): EAGVTQFPSHSVIEKGQTVTLRCDPISGHDNLYWYRRVMGKEIKFLLHFVKESKQDESGMPNNRFLAERTGGTYSTLKVQPAELEDSGVYFCASSQGWRRRSYNEQFFGPGTRLTVL.

Regarding this clonotype: At one end, the junction sequence differs from germline, possibly due to a read error. V gene TRBV7-2 combines with J gene TRBJ2-7, with 11 bases identical to TRBD2. Germline lookup yields CDR1 SGHTA and CDR2 FQGNSA. This CDR3 contains 15 residues. CDR3: CASSLTSGGSCEQYF. The CDR3 DNA follows: TGTGCCAGCAGCTTAACTAGCGGGGGCTCCTGCGAGCAGTACTTC.

This clonotype has only a few counts. The CDR3 nucleotides are TGCGCCAGCAGCTGGGAGGGCCTCAGCGGGGAGCTGTTTTTT. Protein sequence: CASSWEGLSGELFF. The chain links TRBV5-1 to TRBJ2-2; TRBD2 aligns across 7 bases. The CDR3 has 14 residues. The trim removed 3 bases at V and 7 bases at J, leaving 6 bases unmatched. The V gene's germline CDR1 is SGHRS and CDR2 YFSETQ.

The chain employs TRBV25-1 and TRBJ1-2; D is uncertain. Germline loops: CDR1 MGHDK, CDR2 SYGVNS. The length of the CDR3 is 16 residues. Trimming left V 2 bases short and J 0 bases short, with 13 bases between. The CDR3 DNA follows: TGTGCCAGCAGTGAAGAAGGATACGAAGCTAACTATGGCTACACCTTC. It specifies CASSEEGYEANYGYTF.

This clonotype was found once. The chain has TRBV7-2 and TRBJ1-2, with a tentative D call TRBD1 (5 bases). Germline CDR1 and CDR2: SGHTA and FQGNSA. Trimming took 5 bases from V and 5 from J, leaving 15 bases between them. This CDR3 contains 14 residues. The CDR3 sequence: CASSPETETYGYTF. The CDR3 nucleotides read TGTGCCAGCAGCCCCGAGACAGAGACTTATGGCTACACCTTC.